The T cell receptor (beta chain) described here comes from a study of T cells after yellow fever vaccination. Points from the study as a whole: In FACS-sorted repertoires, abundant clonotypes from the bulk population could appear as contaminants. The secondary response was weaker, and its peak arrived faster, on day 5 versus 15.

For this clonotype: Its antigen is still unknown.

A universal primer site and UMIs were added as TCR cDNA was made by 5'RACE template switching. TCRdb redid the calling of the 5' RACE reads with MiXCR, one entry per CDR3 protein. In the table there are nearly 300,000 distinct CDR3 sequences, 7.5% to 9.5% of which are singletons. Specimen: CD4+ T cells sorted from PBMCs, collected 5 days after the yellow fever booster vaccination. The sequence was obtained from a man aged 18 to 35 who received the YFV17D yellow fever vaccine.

The CDR3 reads CASSVRDSVGVQYF. Here the CDR3 DNA reads TGTGCCAGCAGCGTCCGGGACTCCGTAGGGGTGCAGTATTTT. The chain links TRBV7-2 to TRBJ2-3, with D possibly matching TRBD2 (6 bases). The V gene lost 5 bases and the J gene lost 11 bases, with 20 bases spanning the gap. Germline V lookup: CDR1 SGHTA, CDR2 FQGNSA. CDR3 size: 14 residues. Complete variable domain (other parts from reference TRBV7-2 and TRBJ2-3): GAGVSQSPSNKVTEKGKDVELRCDPISGHTALYWYRQSLGQGLEFLIYFQGNSAPDKSGLPSDRFSAERTGGSVSTLTIQRTQQEDSAVYLCASSVRDSVGVQYFGPGTRLTVL.